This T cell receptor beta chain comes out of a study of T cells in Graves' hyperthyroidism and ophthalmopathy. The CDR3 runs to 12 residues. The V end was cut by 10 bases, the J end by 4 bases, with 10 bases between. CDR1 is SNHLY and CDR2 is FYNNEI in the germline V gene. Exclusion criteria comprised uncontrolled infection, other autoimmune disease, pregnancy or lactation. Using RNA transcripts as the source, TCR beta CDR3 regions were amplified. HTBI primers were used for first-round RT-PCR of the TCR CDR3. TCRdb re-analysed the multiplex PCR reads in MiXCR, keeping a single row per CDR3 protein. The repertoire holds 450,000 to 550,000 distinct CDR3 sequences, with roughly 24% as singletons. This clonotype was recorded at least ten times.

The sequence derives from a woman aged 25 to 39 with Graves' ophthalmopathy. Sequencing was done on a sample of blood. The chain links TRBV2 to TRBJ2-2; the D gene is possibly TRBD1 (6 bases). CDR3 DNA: TGTGCCACCAGACAGGTCACCGGGGAGCTGTTTTTT. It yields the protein CATRQVTGELFF.